The 23 T cell receptor beta chains given below trace back to one sample, sequenced in a study of cytomegalovirus exposure and HLA in healthy donors (dated by TCRdb to 2016 to 2017). The library was produced with the immunoSEQ multiplex PCR assay. For the multiplex PCR, a mixture combining 60 forward primers for TCR Vbeta segments and 13 reverse primers for TCR Jbeta segments was used. TCRdb limited this immuneACCESS table to in-frame rearrangements with V and J called. A share of clones is missing; checked studies link under half to unresolved V genes, and the rest is unexplained. Within this sample are more than 80,000 clones, with about 81% of them counted one time only. Together, the top ten hold over 3.5% of the sample. Sequenced input: PBMCs. Receptor source: a woman aged 40 to 50 in good health and CMV-seropositive.

As for this clone: One junction end disagrees with the germline gene, perhaps due to a read error. This chain connects TRBV6-5 to TRBJ2-2, with 7 bases matching TRBD1. Germline lookup yields CDR1 MNHEY and CDR2 SVGAGI. The length of the CDR3 is 15 residues. The CDR3, as DNA: TGTGCCAGCAGTTACGTTACAGGGGTTGCCGGGGAGCCGTTTTTT. Its protein is CASSYVTGVAGEPFF.

The V and J genes are TRBV10-2 and TRBJ2-7; 13 positions agree with TRBD2. With 6 bases clipped from V and 2 bases from J, the junction kept 4 bases outside the gene matches. CDR1 and CDR2 from the germline V gene are WSHSY and SAAADI. The length of the CDR3 is 15 residues. The chain's CDR3 is CASRRGTSGTYEQYF. The DNA of the CDR3 is TGCGCCAGCAGGCGTGGGACTAGCGGGACCTACGAGCAGTACTTC.

The chain links TRBV10-1 to TRBJ2-3; a weak D match, TRBD2 (5 bases). The CDR3 runs 13 residues. The germline CDR1 and CDR2 sequences are WNHNN and SYGVQD (reference sequence). The ends were cut back, 4 bases at V and 5 bases at J, with 10 bases in the middle. This CDR3 is CASSGLLGDTQYF. Written as DNA, the CDR3 is TGCGCCAGCAGTGGACTATTGGGAGATACGCAGTATTTT.

This clone has just one count. V usage is TRBV5-1 and J usage is TRBJ2-2, with a tentative D call TRBD2 (6 bases). Trimming took off 6 bases at V and 1 base at J, with 13 bases between the two ends. CDR1 and CDR2 (germline): SGHRS, YFSETQ. This CDR3 spans 15 amino acids. The CDR3 nucleotides are TGCGCCAGCACCCACGGGAGCGGGAACACCGGGGAGCTGTTTTTT. Its protein is CASTHGSGNTGELFF.

The chain joins TRBV5-1 to TRBJ2-7, with D possibly TRBD1 on 6 matching bases. CDR1 is SGHRS and CDR2 is YFSETQ in the germline V gene. The CDR3 runs 12 residues. Trimming left V 1 base short and J 5 bases short, with 7 bases between. The DNA for the CDR3 is TGCGCCAGCAGCTTGAAGGGGGACGAGCAGTACTTC. It encodes CASSLKGDEQYF.

The CDR3 sequence is CASSPQTSGRGEQYF. CDR3 nucleotide sequence: TGCGCCAGCAGCCCGCAGACTAGCGGGAGAGGGGAGCAGTACTTC. The V call is TRBV5-1, the J call TRBJ2-7; TRBD2 agrees at 12 bases. The CDR3 totals 15 residues. V lost 4 bases, J lost 7 bases, and 9 bases stayed unmatched. CDR1 SGHRS and CDR2 YFSETQ come from the germline V gene. Full variable domain (rest looked up from reference TRBV5-1 and TRBJ2-7): KAGVTQTPRYLIKTRGQQVTLSCSPISGHRSVSWYQQTPGQGLQFLFEYFSETQRNKGNFPGRFSGRQFSNSRSEMNVSTLELGDSALYLCASSPQTSGRGEQYFGPGTRLTVT.

The chain couples TRBV2 to TRBJ2-3; D might be TRBD2 (6 bases). Germline-derived CDR1 and CDR2 are SNHLY and FYNNEI. Trimming shortened V by 1 base and J by 5 bases, and 7 bases separated the two germline ends. This CDR3 has 13 residues. The CDR3 protein is CASSEGRGDTQYF. In nucleotides, the CDR3 is TGTGCCAGCAGTGAAGGGAGGGGAGATACGCAGTATTTT.

The chain recombines TRBV6-4 with TRBJ2-3; 10 bases are shared with TRBD2. Germline CDR1 MRHNA, CDR2 SNTAGT. This CDR3 is built from 13 residues. With V trimmed by 4 bases and J by 10 bases, 5 bases remained unmatched. The DNA for the CDR3 is TGTGCCAGCAGTGGTCTAGCGGGAGAGGCGCAGTATTTT. It is translated as CASSGLAGEAQYF.

This rearrangement joins TRBV15 to TRBJ2-7; perhaps TRBD2 as D (5 bases). The CDR3 is 14 amino acids. V was clipped by 6 bases and J by 3 bases, with 15 bases between them. In germline, CDR1 is LNHNV, CDR2 YYDKDF (reference sequence). The CDR3 protein is CATSRSGNLYEQYF. CDR3 coding DNA: TGTGCCACCAGTAGATCCGGGAACCTCTACGAGCAGTACTTC.

The CDR3: CASSTHSGEDTEAFF. CDR3 nucleotide sequence: TGTGCCAGCAGCACCCACAGCGGGGAAGACACTGAAGCTTTCTTT. V gene TRBV7-9 combines with J gene TRBJ1-1; D gene ambiguous. The CDR3 runs to 15 residues. Trimming took 5 bases from V and 3 from J, leaving 16 bases between them. Germline CDR1 reads SEHNR; CDR2 reads FQNEAQ (reference sequence).

V usage is TRBV29-1 and J usage is TRBJ2-7; 10 bases line up with TRBD2. Germline V gene sequence: CDR1 SQVTM, CDR2 ANQGSEA. Germline trimming cut 4 bases from V and 5 bases from J; bases unmatched to any gene: 8. The CDR3 is 14 residues long. This CDR3 is CSVVSSGSGHEQYF. The CDR3 DNA follows: TGCAGCGTTGTGTCTAGCGGGAGTGGCCACGAGCAGTACTTC.

The chain is built from TRBV5-1 and TRBJ2-1; weak D call: TRBD1 (5 bases). Germline CDR1 SGHRS, CDR2 YFSETQ. The V and J ends lost 0 bases and 4 bases respectively, with 11 bases between them. The CDR3 spans 15 residues. The CDR3 here is CASSLEGPIYNEQFF. The DNA for the CDR3 is TGCGCCAGCAGCTTGGAGGGGCCGATTTACAATGAGCAGTTCTTC.

V is TRBV23-1 and J is TRBJ2-7, with D possibly matching TRBD2 (6 bases). TRBV23-1 is classed as an ORF, of uncertain function. The CDR3 sequence is 16 residues long. The ends were cut back, 2 bases at V and 1 base at J, with 15 bases in the middle. Here the CDR3 reads CASSQDRENGSYEQYF. CDR3 nucleotide sequence: TGCGCCAGCAGTCAAGATCGGGAGAATGGATCCTACGAGCAGTACTTC.

This clone was counted only a few times. The chain employs TRBV15 and TRBJ2-7, with D possibly TRBD1 on 5 matching bases. Germline CDR1 and CDR2: LNHNV and YYDKDF (reference sequence). The CDR3 sequence is 13 residues long. Trimming removed 0 bases from V and 4 bases from J, with 7 bases in between. This chain's CDR3 is CATSRESGYEQYF. In DNA form, the CDR3 reads TGTGCCACCAGCAGAGAATCAGGGTACGAGCAGTACTTC.

The rearrangement links TRBV7-2 to TRBJ2-1, with 7 bases lining up with TRBD2. V was pared by 6 bases and J by 7 bases, with 12 bases of the junction left unmatched. The CDR3 has 15 residues. CDR1 and CDR2 from the germline V gene are SGHTA and FQGNSA. DNA for the CDR3: TGTGCCAGCAGTTACGCTGCGGGAGTAGGGAATGAGCAGTTCTTC. It translates to CASSYAAGVGNEQFF.

The J gene is TRBJ2-7, the V gene TRBV19; 8 bases are a match to TRBD1. V was clipped by 6 bases and J by 7 bases; unmatched bases: 8. Germline V CDR1 and CDR2: LNHDA, SQIVND (reference sequence). CDR3 length: 13 residues. The CDR3 loop is CASSRWDRTEQYF. CDR3 sequence (DNA): TGTGCCAGTAGCCGTTGGGACAGGACAGAGCAGTACTTC.

The chain carries TRBV6-1 and TRBJ2-7; TRBD1 might be the D (6 bases). CDR3 length: 14 residues. Trimming cost V 7 bases and J 0 bases, with 13 bases left between them. The germline gives CDR1 MNHNS, CDR2 SASEGT. CDR3 nucleotides: TGTGCCAGCATTAACCGGGACATCTCCTACGAGCAGTACTTC. This translates into CASINRDISYEQYF.

As DNA, the CDR3 is TGTGCCTGGAAACGGTCCTCTGGAAACACCATATATTTT. Translating gives CAWKRSSGNTIYF. V is TRBV30 and J is TRBJ1-3, with no clear D. Germline V gene data show CDR1 as GTSNPN and CDR2 as SVGIG (reference sequence). The CDR3 consists of 13 residues. With 4 bases removed from V and 0 bases from J, the gap between germline ends came to 7 bases.

The chain links TRBV10-2 to TRBJ2-3; possibly TRBD2 for D (6 bases). V gave up 3 bases and J gave up 1 base, with 14 bases separating them. Per the germline V gene, CDR1 is WSHSY and CDR2 is SAAADI. The CDR3 runs to 16 residues. This chain's CDR3 is CASSDFLWGGTDTQYF. The CDR3 nucleotides read TGCGCCAGCAGTGACTTTTTATGGGGGGGCACAGATACGCAGTATTTT.

This clone has a handful of counts. The chain combines TRBV7-9 with TRBJ2-7; TRBD2 matches at 8 bases. The V segment lost 1 base and the J segment 4 bases; nucleotides outside the gene matches: 9. The CDR3 is made up of 16 amino acids. Germline CDR1 reads SEHNR; CDR2 reads FQNEAQ (reference sequence). CDR3 nucleotides: TGTGCCAGCAGCTTAGGGGGCGGGGGGTTAAGATACGAGCAGTACTTC. This codes for CASSLGGGGLRYEQYF. The full variable domain, its missing parts supplied by reference TRBV7-9 and TRBJ2-7, is DTGVSQNPRHKITKRGQNVTFRCDPISEHNRLYWYRQTLGQGPEFLTYFQNEAQLEKSRLLSDRFSAERPKGSFSTLEIQRTEQGDSAMYLCASSLGGGGLRYEQYFGPGTRLTVT.

The gene calls are TRBV2 and TRBJ2-1; D remains unclear. The germline V gene has CDR1 SNHLY and CDR2 FYNNEI. The CDR3 extends over 15 amino acids. Trimming stripped 3 bases from V and 0 bases from J, with 9 bases between. CDR3 residues: CASSDDNRSYNEQFF. CDR3 sequence (DNA): TGTGCCAGCAGTGACGACAACCGCTCCTACAATGAGCAGTTCTTC.

The chain joins TRBV4-1 to TRBJ1-1; D gene unclear. Per the germline V gene, CDR1 is MGHRA and CDR2 is YSYEKL. The V gene lost 3 bases and the J gene lost 5 bases, with 16 bases spanning the gap. The CDR3 sequence is 15 residues long. CDR3: CASSHPAFPRTEAFF. In DNA, the CDR3 is TGCGCCAGCAGCCACCCTGCCTTCCCCCGGACTGAAGCTTTCTTT.

The rearrangement uses TRBV25-1 and TRBJ1-2; 7 nucleotides align to TRBD1. CDR3 length equals 13 residues. V dropped 6 bases and J dropped 8; count of bases not matched to a gene: 9. The V gene's germline CDR1 is MGHDK and CDR2 SYGVNS. CDR3: CASSDRQGWGYTF. CDR3 nucleotide sequence: TGTGCCAGCAGCGACCGACAGGGCTGGGGCTACACCTTC.